Following are 12 T cell receptor beta chains from one sample sequenced in a study of cytomegalovirus exposure and HLA in healthy donors. Data came from immunoSEQ multiplex PCR; TCRdb stores just in-frame clones and leaves some out. This table has over 150,000 clones, around 88% appearing once. The sequencing sample was made of PBMCs. The receptors shown here come from a young man in good health and CMV-seropositive.

V gene TRBV7-9 combines with J gene TRBJ1-1, with 7 bases identical to TRBD1. V trimming: 1 base; J trimming: 1 base; junction bases outside the gene matches: 0. There are 14 residues in the CDR3. Germline V gene lookup returns CDR1 SEHNR and CDR2 FQNEAQ (reference sequence). The CDR3 coding sequence is TGTGCCAGCAGCTTAGACAGGGGGAACACTGAAGCTTTCTTT. Amino acid sequence: CASSLDRGNTEAFF. Using reference TRBV7-9 and TRBJ1-1 for the parts outside the CDR3, the full variable domain is DTGVSQNPRHKITKRGQNVTFRCDPISEHNRLYWYRQTLGQGPEFLTYFQNEAQLEKSRLLSDRFSAERPKGSFSTLEIQRTEQGDSAMYLCASSLDRGNTEAFFGQGTRLTVV.

This chain joins TRBV29-1 and TRBJ2-7; D may be TRBD2 (5 bases). Trimming cost V 4 bases and J 3 bases, with 16 bases left between them. Per the germline V gene, CDR1 is SQVTM and CDR2 is ANQGSEA. The CDR3 spans 14 residues. CDR3 DNA: TGCAGCGTTGTCCTAGCCTCCTCTTACTACGAGCAGTACTTC. It yields the protein CSVVLASSYYEQYF.

The V and J genes are TRBV11-2 and TRBJ1-4; TRBD1 might be the D (6 bases). The germline CDR1 and CDR2 sequences are SGHAT and FQNNGV. CDR3 length equals 16 residues. With 5 bases removed from V and 5 bases from J, the gap between germline ends came to 18 bases. In DNA, the CDR3 is TGTGCCAGCAGCCGAATACCGGACAGCTTCAATGAAAAACTGTTTTTT. Translating it yields CASSRIPDSFNEKLFF. The full variable domain, rest sourced from reference TRBV11-2 and TRBJ1-4, is EAGVAQSPRYKIIEKRQSVAFWCNPISGHATLYWYQQILGQGPKLLIQFQNNGVVDDSQLPKDRFSAERLKGVDSTLKIQPAKLEDSAVYLCASSRIPDSFNEKLFFGSGTQLSVL.

The V and J genes are TRBV7-9 and TRBJ2-5; 7 nucleotides align to TRBD2. The CDR3 is 19 amino acids. V dropped 5 bases and J dropped 0; count of bases not matched to a gene: 18. Germline-derived CDR1 and CDR2 are SEHNR and FQNEAQ (reference sequence). The chain's CDR3 is CASSPWRGWEGIYQETQYF. CDR3 sequence (DNA): TGTGCCAGCAGCCCCTGGAGGGGATGGGAGGGGATATACCAAGAGACCCAGTACTTC.

With regard to this clone: Other DNA sequences from this sample encode an identical CDR3 as well. The rearrangement joins TRBV5-1 to TRBJ1-4, with D tentatively TRBD1 (6 bases). The CDR3 covers 14 residues. Per germline, CDR1 SGHRS and CDR2 YFSETQ. V lost 3 bases to trimming and J lost 3 bases, with 9 bases between them. The CDR3 bases are TGCGCCAGCAGCTCTGGACAGCCTAATGAAAAACTGTTTTTT. This encodes CASSSGQPNEKLFF.

V usage is TRBV29-1 and J usage is TRBJ2-3; TRBD1 agrees at 8 bases. The CDR3 consists of 15 residues. V gave up 4 bases and J gave up 4 bases; unmatched junction bases: 10. Looked up from germline, CDR1 is SQVTM and CDR2 is ANQGSEA. In nucleotides, the CDR3 is TGCAGCGTTGTGCAGGGACAGGTTTACGCAGATACGCAGTATTTT. Amino acids: CSVVQGQVYADTQYF.

This clone showed up just a few times. The V and J genes are TRBV25-1 and TRBJ1-6, with 8 nucleotides matching TRBD1. In germline, CDR1 is MGHDK, CDR2 SYGVNS. The V segment lost 6 bases and the J segment 9 bases; nucleotides outside the gene matches: 4. The CDR3 contains 13 residues. The CDR3 nucleotides are TGTGCCAGCAGGCAGGGGGCCGCTTCACCCCTCCACTTT. Its protein is CASRQGAASPLHF.

The J gene is TRBJ2-7, the V gene TRBV15; a weak D match, TRBD2 (6 bases). CDR1 and CDR2 from the germline V gene are LNHNV and YYDKDF (reference sequence). This CDR3 has 16 residues. The V end was cut by 1 base, the J end by 0 bases, with 13 bases between. The CDR3 loop reads CATSRVEAGSSYEQYF. In DNA form, the CDR3 reads TGTGCCACCAGCAGAGTCGAGGCGGGGAGCTCCTACGAGCAGTACTTC.

This clone was counted once. The CDR3, as DNA: TGTGCCAGCAGTGAGATTCCGGGGGGGATCTATGGCTACACCTTC. Translating gives CASSEIPGGIYGYTF. V gene TRBV6-1 combines with J gene TRBJ1-2, with a possible D match to TRBD1 (5 bases). The CDR3 is 15 amino acids. V dropped 3 bases and J dropped 4 bases, with 15 bases sitting between them. From germline, CDR1 is MNHNS and CDR2 SASEGT.

V usage is TRBV19 and J usage is TRBJ1-2, with 10 bases aligning to TRBD1. V lost 3 bases and J lost 8; bases outside the gene matches: 9. Germline V gives CDR1 LNHDA, CDR2 SQIVND (reference sequence). The CDR3 is 15 residues long. CDR3 amino acids: CASSIGDRGGGGYTF. The CDR3 coding sequence is TGTGCCAGTAGTATCGGGGACAGGGGTGGCGGAGGCTACACCTTC.

The rearrangement links TRBV19 to TRBJ1-2; a weak D match, TRBD1 (6 bases). Germline loops: CDR1 LNHDA, CDR2 SQIVND (reference sequence). V shed 4 bases and J shed 8 bases, with 14 bases lying between them. The CDR3 extends over 13 amino acids. In nucleotides, the CDR3 is TGTGCCAGTAGTACATCCAACAGGGAAGGCTACACCTTC. Translating it yields CASSTSNREGYTF.

The V and J genes are TRBV5-1 and TRBJ1-2, with D possibly TRBD1 on 6 matching bases. Trimming removed 0 bases at V and 0 bases at J, with 12 bases between. Germline CDR1 reads SGHRS; CDR2 reads YFSETQ. CDR3 length: 16 residues. The CDR3 DNA reads TGCGCCAGCAGCTTGGCGGGGGGGCAGCCTAACTATGGCTACACCTTC. Translated, it gives CASSLAGGQPNYGYTF.